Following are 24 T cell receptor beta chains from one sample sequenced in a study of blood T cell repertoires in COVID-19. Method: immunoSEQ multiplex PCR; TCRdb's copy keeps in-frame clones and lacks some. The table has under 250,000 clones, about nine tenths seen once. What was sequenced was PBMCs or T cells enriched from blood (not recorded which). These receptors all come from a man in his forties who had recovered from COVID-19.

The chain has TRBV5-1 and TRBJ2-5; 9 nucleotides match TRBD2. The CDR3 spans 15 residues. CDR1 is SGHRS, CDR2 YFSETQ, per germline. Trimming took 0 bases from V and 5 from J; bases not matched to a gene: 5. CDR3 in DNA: TGCGCCAGCAGCTTGGGCGCGGGAGGGAAGGAGACCCAGTACTTC. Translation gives CASSLGAGGKETQYF.

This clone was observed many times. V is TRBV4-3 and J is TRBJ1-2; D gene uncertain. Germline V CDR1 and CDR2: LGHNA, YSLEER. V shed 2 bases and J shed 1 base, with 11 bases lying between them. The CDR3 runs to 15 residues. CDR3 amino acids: CASSQSRSLNYGYTF. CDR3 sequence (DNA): TGCGCCAGCAGCCAATCGAGGAGTCTTAACTATGGCTACACCTTC.

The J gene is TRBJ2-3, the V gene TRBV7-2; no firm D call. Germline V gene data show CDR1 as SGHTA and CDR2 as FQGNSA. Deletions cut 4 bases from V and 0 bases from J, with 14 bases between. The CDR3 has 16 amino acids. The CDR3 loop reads CASSSSSFTSTDTQYF. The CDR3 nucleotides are TGTGCCAGCAGCTCCTCCTCGTTCACTAGCACAGATACGCAGTATTTT.

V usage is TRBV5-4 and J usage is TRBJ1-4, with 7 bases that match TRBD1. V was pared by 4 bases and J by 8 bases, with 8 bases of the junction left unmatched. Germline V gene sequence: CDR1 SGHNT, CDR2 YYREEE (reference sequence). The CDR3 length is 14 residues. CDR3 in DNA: TGTGCCAGCAGCCAGGACAGGTTTGGGGAAAAACTGTTTTTT. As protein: CASSQDRFGEKLFF.

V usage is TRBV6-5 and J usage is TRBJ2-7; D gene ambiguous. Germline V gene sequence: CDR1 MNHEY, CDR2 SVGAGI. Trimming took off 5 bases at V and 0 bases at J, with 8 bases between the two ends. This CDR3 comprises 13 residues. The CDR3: CASSPSLSYEQYF. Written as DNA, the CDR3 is TGTGCCAGCAGTCCCTCCCTCTCCTACGAGCAGTACTTC.

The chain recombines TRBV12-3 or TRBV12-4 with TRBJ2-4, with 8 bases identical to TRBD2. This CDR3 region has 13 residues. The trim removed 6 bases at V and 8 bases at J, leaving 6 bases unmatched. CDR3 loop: CASSSGTSDIQYF. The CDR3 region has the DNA TGTGCCAGCAGCTCCGGGACTAGTGACATTCAGTACTTC.

CDR3 coding DNA: TGTGCCAGCAGCCAAACGAGACGGGGGGTCGACGAGCAGTACTTC. This gives the protein CASSQTRRGVDEQYF. This rearrangement joins TRBV3-1 (or the pseudogene TRBV3-2) to TRBJ2-7; 7 nucleotides line up with TRBD2. The trim removed 2 bases at V and 5 bases at J, leaving 9 bases unmatched. Looked up from germline, CDR1 is LGHDT and CDR2 is YNNKEL (reference sequence). This CDR3 is 15 amino acids long.

CDR3 region: CASSSDRGTEAFF. In nucleotides, the CDR3 is TGTGCCAGCAGCTCGGACAGGGGCACTGAAGCTTTCTTT. The V and J genes are TRBV7-3 and TRBJ1-1; 9 bases are shared with TRBD1. Germline V gene sequence: CDR1 SGHTA, CDR2 FQGTGA. CDR3 length equals 13 residues. Trimming took 4 bases from V and 4 from J; bases not matched to a gene: 1.

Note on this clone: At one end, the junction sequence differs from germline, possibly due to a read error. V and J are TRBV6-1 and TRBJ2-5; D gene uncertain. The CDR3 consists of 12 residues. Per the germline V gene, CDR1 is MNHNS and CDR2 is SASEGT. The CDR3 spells CASNEAAETQYF. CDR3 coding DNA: TGTGCCAGCAATGAAGCAGCGGAGACCCAGTACTTC.

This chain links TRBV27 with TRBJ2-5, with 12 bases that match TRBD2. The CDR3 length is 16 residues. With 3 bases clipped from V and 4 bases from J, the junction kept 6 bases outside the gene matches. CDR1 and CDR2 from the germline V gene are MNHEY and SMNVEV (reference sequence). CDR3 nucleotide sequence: TGTGCCAGCAGTTTCGCCCTAGCGGGAGGGGTAGAGACCCAGTACTTC. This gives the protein CASSFALAGGVETQYF.

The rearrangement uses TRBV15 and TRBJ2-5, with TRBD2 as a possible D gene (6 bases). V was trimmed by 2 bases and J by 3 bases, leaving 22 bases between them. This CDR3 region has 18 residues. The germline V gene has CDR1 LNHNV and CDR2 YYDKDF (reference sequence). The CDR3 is CATSRPGTGGSREETQYF. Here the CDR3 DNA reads TGTGCCACCAGCAGACCCGGGACCGGGGGTTCGAGGGAAGAGACCCAGTACTTC.

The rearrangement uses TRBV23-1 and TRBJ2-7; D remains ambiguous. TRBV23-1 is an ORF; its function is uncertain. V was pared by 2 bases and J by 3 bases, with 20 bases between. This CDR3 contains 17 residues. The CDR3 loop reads CASSQKVSLKVSYEQYF. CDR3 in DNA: TGCGCCAGCAGTCAAAAAGTTAGCCTCAAGGTAAGCTACGAGCAGTACTTC.

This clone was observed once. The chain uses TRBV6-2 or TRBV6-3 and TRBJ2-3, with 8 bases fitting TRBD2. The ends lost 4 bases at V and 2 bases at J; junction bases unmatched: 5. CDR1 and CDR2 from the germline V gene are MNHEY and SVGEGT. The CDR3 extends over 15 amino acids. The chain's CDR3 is CASSSPGLDTDTQYF. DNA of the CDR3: TGTGCCAGCAGTTCACCGGGACTAGACACAGATACGCAGTATTTT.

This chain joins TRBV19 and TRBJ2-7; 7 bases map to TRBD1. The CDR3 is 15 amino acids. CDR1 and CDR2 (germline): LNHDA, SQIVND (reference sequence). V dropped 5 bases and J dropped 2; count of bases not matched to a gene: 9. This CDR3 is CASSVTGSWPYEQYF. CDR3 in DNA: TGTGCCAGTAGTGTGACAGGGAGTTGGCCCTACGAGCAGTACTTC.

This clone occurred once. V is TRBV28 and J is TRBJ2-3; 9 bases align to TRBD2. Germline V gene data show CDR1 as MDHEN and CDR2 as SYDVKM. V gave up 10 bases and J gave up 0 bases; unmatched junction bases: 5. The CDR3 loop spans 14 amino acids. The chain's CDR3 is CATGLAGSTDTQYF. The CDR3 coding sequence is TGTGCCACCGGCCTAGCGGGGAGCACAGATACGCAGTATTTT. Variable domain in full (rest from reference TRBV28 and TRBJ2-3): DVKVTQSSRYLVKRTGEKVFLECVQDMDHENMFWYRQDPGLGLRLIYFSYDVKMKEKGDIPEGYSVSREKKERFSLILESASTNQTSMYLCATGLAGSTDTQYFGPGTRLTVL.

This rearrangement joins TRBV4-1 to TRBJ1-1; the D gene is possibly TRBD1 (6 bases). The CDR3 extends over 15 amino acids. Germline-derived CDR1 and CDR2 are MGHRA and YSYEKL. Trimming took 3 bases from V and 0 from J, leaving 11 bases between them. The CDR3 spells CASSHSGELNTEAFF. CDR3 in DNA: TGCGCCAGCAGCCATTCAGGGGAACTGAACACTGAAGCTTTCTTT.

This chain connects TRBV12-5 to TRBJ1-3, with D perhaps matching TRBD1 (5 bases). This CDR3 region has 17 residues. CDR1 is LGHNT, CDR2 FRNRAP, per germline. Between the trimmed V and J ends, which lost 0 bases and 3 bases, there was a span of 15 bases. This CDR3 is CASGLVLQGGSGNTIYF. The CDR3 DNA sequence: TGTGCTAGTGGTTTGGTACTTCAGGGAGGGAGTGGAAACACCATATATTTT.

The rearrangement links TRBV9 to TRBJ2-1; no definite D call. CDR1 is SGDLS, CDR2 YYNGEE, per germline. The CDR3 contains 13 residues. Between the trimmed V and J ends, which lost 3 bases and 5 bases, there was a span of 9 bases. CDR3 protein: CASSASSHNEQFF. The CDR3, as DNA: TGTGCCAGCAGCGCTTCGTCCCACAATGAGCAGTTCTTC.

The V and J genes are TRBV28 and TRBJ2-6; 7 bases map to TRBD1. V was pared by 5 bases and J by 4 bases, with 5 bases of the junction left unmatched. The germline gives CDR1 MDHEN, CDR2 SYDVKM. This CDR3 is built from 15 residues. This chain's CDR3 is CASSPRGNGANVLTF. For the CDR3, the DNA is TGTGCCAGCAGTCCCAGGGGGAACGGGGCCAACGTCCTGACTTTC.

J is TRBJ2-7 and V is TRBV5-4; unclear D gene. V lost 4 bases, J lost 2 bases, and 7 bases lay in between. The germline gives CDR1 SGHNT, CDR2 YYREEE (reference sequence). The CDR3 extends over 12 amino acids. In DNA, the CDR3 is TGTGCCAGCAGCCGGTCGACCTACGAGCAGTACTTC. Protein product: CASSRSTYEQYF.

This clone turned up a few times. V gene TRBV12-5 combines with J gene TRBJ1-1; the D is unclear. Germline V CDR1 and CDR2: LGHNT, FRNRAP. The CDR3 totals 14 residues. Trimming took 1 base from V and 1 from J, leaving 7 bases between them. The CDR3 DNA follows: TGTGCTAGTGGTTTGGGAGAAAGGAACACTGAAGCTTTCTTT. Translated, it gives CASGLGERNTEAFF.

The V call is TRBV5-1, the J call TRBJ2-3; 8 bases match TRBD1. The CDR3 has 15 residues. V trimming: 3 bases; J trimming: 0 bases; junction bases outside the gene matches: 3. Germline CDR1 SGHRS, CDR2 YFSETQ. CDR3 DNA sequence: TGCGCCAGCAGCTCCGACAGGGGTAGCACAGATACGCAGTATTTT. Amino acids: CASSSDRGSTDTQYF. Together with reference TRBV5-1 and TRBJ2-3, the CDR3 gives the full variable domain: KAGVTQTPRYLIKTRGQQVTLSCSPISGHRSVSWYQQTPGQGLQFLFEYFSETQRNKGNFPGRFSGRQFSNSRSEMNVSTLELGDSALYLCASSSDRGSTDTQYFGPGTRLTVL.

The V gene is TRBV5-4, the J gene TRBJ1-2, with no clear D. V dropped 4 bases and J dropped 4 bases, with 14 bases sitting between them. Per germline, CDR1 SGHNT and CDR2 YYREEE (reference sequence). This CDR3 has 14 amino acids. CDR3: CASSPRQVPYGYTF. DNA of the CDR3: TGTGCCAGCAGCCCGCGCCAAGTACCCTATGGCTACACCTTC.

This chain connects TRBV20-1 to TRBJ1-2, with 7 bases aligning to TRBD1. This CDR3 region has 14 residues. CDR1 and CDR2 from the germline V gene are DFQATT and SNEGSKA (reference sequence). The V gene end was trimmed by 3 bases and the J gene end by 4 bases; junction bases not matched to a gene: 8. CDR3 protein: CSASKGAVSYGYTF. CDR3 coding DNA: TGCAGTGCTAGTAAGGGGGCGGTTTCCTATGGCTACACCTTC.